This T cell receptor (beta chain) was found in a study of CD8 T cells in Susac syndrome. Whole-study context: Active disease was present in roughly 6 of the sequenced Susac syndrome patients, and remission in 8 or 9.

Random hexamers were used to reverse transcribe roughly 0.5 to 1 ug of RNA. Amplification of TCR beta CDR3 used immunoSEQ multiplex PCR across 54 Vbeta and 13 Jbeta. TCRdb re-derived calls from the immunoSEQ multiplex PCR reads in MiXCR, one entry per CDR3 protein. The sample contains tens of thousands of distinct CDR3 sequences, just over 90% of which appear only once. The CDR3 is 14 amino acids. V lost 6 bases to trimming and J lost 4 bases; unmatched junction nucleotides: 9. Germline CDR1 is LGHDT and CDR2 is YNNKEL (reference sequence). The rearrangement links TRBV3-1 to TRBJ2-7; 7 bases agree with TRBD1. The sequence derives from a human donor with Susac syndrome. The sample consisted of CD8+ T cells from PBMCs. The CDR3 reads CASSQSDRVYEQYF. CDR3 nucleotides: TGTGCCAGCAGTCAATCAGACAGGGTTTACGAGCAGTACTTC.